One sample yielded the 15 T cell receptor beta chains listed below, sequenced in a study of blood T cell repertoires in COVID-19. TCRdb's table, derived via immunoSEQ multiplex PCR, lists solely in-frame clones and lacks some. This sample has some 350,000 clones; about 90% occur once, and the top ten carry approximately 3%. The sample was peripheral blood. The receptors here all came from a woman between 25 and 40 years old with COVID-19, enrolled during active disease.

The chain has TRBV11-2 and TRBJ2-7, with D hard to call. Germline loops: CDR1 SGHAT, CDR2 FQNNGV. V lost 0 bases and J 1 base, leaving 10 bases between the germline ends. The CDR3 is 15 amino acids. The CDR3 coding sequence is TGTGCCAGCAGCTTAGATGGGCATTTTTCCTACGAGCAGTACGTC. Its translation is CASSLDGHFSYEQYV.

This chain joins TRBV29-1 and TRBJ2-1; 8 bases fit TRBD2. Germline-derived CDR1 and CDR2 are SQVTM and ANQGSEA. The CDR3 has 14 residues. With V trimmed by 3 bases and J by 1 base, 2 bases remained unmatched. The chain's CDR3 is CSVDSGGSYNEQFF. CDR3 nucleotide sequence: TGCAGCGTTGACAGCGGGGGATCCTACAATGAGCAGTTCTTC.

This chain links TRBV6-5 with TRBJ2-5, with TRBD1 matching 8 bases. CDR3 length: 15 amino acids. The V gene end was trimmed by 6 bases and the J gene end by 1 base; junction bases not matched to a gene: 7. From germline, CDR1 is MNHEY and CDR2 SVGAGI. The CDR3 loop reads CASRRRQGPQETQYF. Here the CDR3 DNA reads TGTGCCAGCAGAAGAAGACAGGGGCCCCAAGAGACCCAGTACTTC.

The chain couples TRBV2 to TRBJ2-5, with 7 bases lining up with TRBD1. Trimming at V came to 9 bases and at J to 0 bases, leaving 4 bases not matched to a gene. This CDR3 comprises 13 residues. Germline CDR1 and CDR2: SNHLY and FYNNEI. The CDR3 coding sequence is TGTGCCAGGTTCGACAGGGACCAAGAGACCCAGTACTTC. Protein product: CARFDRDQETQYF.

This clone has only a few counts. The chain carries TRBV18 and TRBJ2-1; 15 bases are shared with TRBD2. Germline loops: CDR1 KGHSH, CDR2 LQKENI. J lost 8 bases, V lost 3 bases, and 2 bases had no gene match. This CDR3 contains 15 residues. The CDR3 DNA is TGTGCCAGCTCACCCGGACTAGCGGGGGGGTATGAGCAGTTCTTC. Translation gives CASSPGLAGGYEQFF.

This chain connects TRBV15 to TRBJ2-3; 12 bases are shared with TRBD2. From germline, CDR1 is LNHNV and CDR2 YYDKDF (reference sequence). Losses at the gene ends were 3 bases for V and 1 base for J; bases not matched to a gene: 11. The CDR3 covers 19 residues. The CDR3: CATSSPLAGGVGGTDTQYF. CDR3 nucleotide sequence: TGTGCCACCAGCAGCCCTCTAGCGGGGGGGGTGGGCGGCACAGATACGCAGTATTTT.

The chain has TRBV5-5 and TRBJ1-2, with D perhaps matching TRBD1 (5 bases). The CDR3 is 13 amino acids. Germline assignment: CDR1 SGHKS and CDR2 YYEKEE (reference sequence). V lost 4 bases to trimming and J lost 6 bases, with 13 bases between them. CDR3 in amino acids: CASSGRGGDGYTF. DNA of the CDR3: TGTGCCAGCAGCGGCCGGGGAGGGGATGGCTACACCTTC.

The V call is TRBV15, the J call TRBJ1-4, with D possibly matching TRBD1 (5 bases). The CDR3 sequence is 17 residues long. Germline V gene sequence: CDR1 LNHNV, CDR2 YYDKDF (reference sequence). Between the trimmed V and J ends, which lost 0 bases and 1 base, there was a span of 12 bases. For the CDR3, the DNA is TGTGCCACCAGCAGAGACCGAGGGGACTTAACTAATGAAAAACTGTTTTTT. This translates into CATSRDRGDLTNEKLFF.

The J gene is TRBJ2-1, the V gene TRBV5-6; 10 bases align to TRBD2. This CDR3 contains 15 residues. Germline trimming cut 4 bases from V and 5 bases from J; bases unmatched to any gene: 6. Germline-derived CDR1 and CDR2 are SGHDT and YYEEEE. The DNA of the CDR3 is TGTGCCAGCAGCCCCCTAGCGGGAGAAAACAATGAGCAGTTCTTC. Translation: CASSPLAGENNEQFF.

The genes are TRBV9 and TRBJ1-2, with D possibly TRBD1 on 6 matching bases. The ends were cut back, 4 bases at V and 8 bases at J, with 15 bases in the middle. Germline V CDR1 and CDR2: SGDLS, YYNGEE. The CDR3 extends over 13 amino acids. CDR3 in amino acids: CASSLGQMGGYTF. CDR3 DNA: TGTGCCAGCAGCCTAGGACAGATGGGGGGCTACACCTTC.

Regarding this clone: One junction end does not reproduce the germline sequence, and a read error may be involved. This sequence joins TRBV7-7 and TRBJ2-3; no definite D call. In germline, CDR1 is SSHAT, CDR2 FNYEAQ (reference sequence). CDR3 length: 13 amino acids. This CDR3 is CASSFQDADTQYF. CDR3 nucleotide sequence: TGTGCTAGCAGTTTTCAGGATGCAGATACGCAGTATTTT.

The chain uses TRBV28 and TRBJ2-3, with D perhaps matching TRBD2 (6 bases). Trimming cost V 4 bases and J 4 bases, with 18 bases left between them. This CDR3 is built from 16 residues. In germline, CDR1 is MDHEN, CDR2 SYDVKM. Here the CDR3 reads CASSSISQRGSDTQYF. The CDR3 coding sequence is TGTGCCAGCAGTTCAATCTCTCAACGGGGGTCAGATACGCAGTATTTT.

V usage is TRBV11-2 and J usage is TRBJ2-7; TRBD2 matches 12 bases. The CDR3 has 15 residues. Trimming took 5 bases from V and 0 from J; bases not matched to a gene: 2. Germline CDR1 is SGHAT and CDR2 is FQNNGV. The CDR3 nucleotides are TGTGCCAGCAGCCAGACTAGCGGGAGCTCCTACGAGCAGTACGTC. It translates to CASSQTSGSSYEQYV.

The rearrangement uses TRBV30 and TRBJ1-5, with D possibly TRBD1 on 6 matching bases. Germline V gives CDR1 GTSNPN, CDR2 SVGIG (reference sequence). This CDR3 contains 15 residues. Trimming pared 3 bases from V and 0 bases from J, leaving 12 bases between. The CDR3: CAWSPGESSNQPQHF. The CDR3 DNA reads TGTGCCTGGAGCCCAGGGGAGAGTAGCAATCAGCCCCAGCATTTT.

CDR3 residues: CASSLQGVPGNTIYF. The CDR3 nucleotides read TGCGCCAGCAGCTTGCAGGGGGTTCCAGGAAACACCATATATTTT. The chain joins TRBV5-1 to TRBJ1-3; TRBD1 matches 7 bases. The CDR3 is 15 amino acids. Germline CDR1 is SGHRS and CDR2 is YFSETQ. V shed 1 base, J shed 4 bases, and the junction held 5 bases outside the gene matches. Together with reference TRBV5-1 and TRBJ1-3, the CDR3 gives the full variable domain: KAGVTQTPRYLIKTRGQQVTLSCSPISGHRSVSWYQQTPGQGLQFLFEYFSETQRNKGNFPGRFSGRQFSNSRSEMNVSTLELGDSALYLCASSLQGVPGNTIYFGEGSWLTVV.